This record concerns one T cell receptor beta chain sequence. Its antigen is as yet unknown. TCRdb itself ran the 5' RACE reads through MiXCR, one entry per CDR3 protein. The data contain a few hundred thousand distinct CDR3 sequences, 21% of them singletons. This specimen belongs to a study of T-cell memory formation after mild COVID-19. As for the study in general: The two donors had largely donor-specific TCR clusters. Findings of the study overall: The pre-infection memory compartment contained some responding clones, suggesting cross-reactive memory joined. Shrinking CD4+ clones were chiefly CM and EM; CD8+ ones were chiefly EMRA. CD4+ bias marked clones expanding day 15 to 37, unlike balanced contracting clones.

From germline, CDR1 is SGDLS and CDR2 YYNGEE. V shed 1 base, J shed 0 bases, and the junction held 5 bases outside the gene matches. The CDR3 spans 16 residues. This TCR derives from an adult woman who had mild COVID-19 (a few samples of this study predate the infection). Cell type and time point are not known. Sequenced material: PBMCs or a T cell subset sorted from them (not recorded which). This chain links TRBV9 with TRBJ2-3, with 7 bases that match TRBD2. The CDR3 DNA sequence: TGTGCCAGCAGCGTACTGCTAGCGGAAAGCACAGATACGCAGTATTTT. Translating it yields CASSVLLAESTDTQYF. Full variable domain (remainder filled in from reference TRBV9 and TRBJ2-3): DSGVTQTPKHLITATGQRVTLRCSPRSGDLSVYWYQQSLDQGLQFLIQYYNGEERAKGNILERFSAQQFPDLHSELNLSSLELGDSALYFCASSVLLAESTDTQYFGPGTRLTVL.